The 16 T cell receptor beta chains presented below share a single source sample, sequenced in a study of PD-1 blockade in classical Hodgkin lymphoma. The protocol was immunoSEQ multiplex PCR, while the TCRdb copy is restricted to in-frame clones and leaves out a portion. The sample has more than 25,000 clones, 75% to 90% seen once; the top ten hold over 2%. Time point of the sample: cycle 4 day 1 (C4D1), after more than five weeks of nivolumab. Every patient relapsed after autologous stem cell transplantation, and brentuximab vedotin exposure varied. Magnetic negative selection purified CD4+ T cells from thawed PBMCs. This sample comprised CD4+ T cells from blood, obtained before the fourth cycle of nivolumab. These receptors were obtained from a human donor with classical Hodgkin lymphoma.

The table lists this clone with a few counts. The V call is TRBV28, the J call TRBJ1-1, with D perhaps matching TRBD1 (5 bases). Germline-derived CDR1 and CDR2 are MDHEN and SYDVKM. This CDR3 has 13 residues. V was shortened by 10 bases and J by 1 base, with 13 bases between the two germline ends. The CDR3 protein is CAIARGTNTEAFF. The CDR3 nucleotides are TGTGCCATCGCACGGGGGACGAACACTGAAGCTTTCTTT.

The chain recombines TRBV5-1 with TRBJ2-7; no reliable D call. Germline CDR1 SGHRS, CDR2 YFSETQ. Trimming pared 0 bases from V and 11 bases from J, leaving 9 bases between. The CDR3 sequence is 11 residues long. CDR3 coding DNA: TGCGCCAGCAGCTTGGAAGGACGAGAGTACTTC. It specifies CASSLEGREYF.

The chain has TRBV7-9 and TRBJ1-1; 7 bases are shared with TRBD1. The V gene's germline CDR1 is SEHNR and CDR2 FQNEAQ (reference sequence). V trimming: 8 bases; J trimming: 0 bases; junction bases outside the gene matches: 9. The CDR3 has 15 residues. The CDR3 reads CASGGTVGMNTEAFF. Written as DNA, the CDR3 is TGTGCCAGCGGAGGGACAGTTGGCATGAACACTGAAGCTTTCTTT. The full variable domain, with the rest looked up from reference TRBV7-9 and TRBJ1-1, is DTGVSQNPRHKITKRGQNVTFRCDPISEHNRLYWYRQTLGQGPEFLTYFQNEAQLEKSRLLSDRFSAERPKGSFSTLEIQRTEQGDSAMYLCASGGTVGMNTEAFFGQGTRLTVV.

This chain joins TRBV5-1 and TRBJ1-6, with D unresolved. Germline-derived CDR1 and CDR2 are SGHRS and YFSETQ. The V end was cut by 1 base, the J end by 7 bases, with 6 bases between. The CDR3 is 13 residues long. The CDR3 nucleotides are TGCGCCAGCAGCTTGAACAGCAATTCACCCCTCCACTTT. It codes for CASSLNSNSPLHF. The whole variable domain, filled in from reference TRBV5-1 and TRBJ1-6, reads KAGVTQTPRYLIKTRGQQVTLSCSPISGHRSVSWYQQTPGQGLQFLFEYFSETQRNKGNFPGRFSGRQFSNSRSEMNVSTLELGDSALYLCASSLNSNSPLHFGNGTRLTVT.

This clone turned up a few times. V gene TRBV6-6 combines with J gene TRBJ2-7; 9 positions match TRBD1. Germline assignment: CDR1 MNHNY and CDR2 SVGAGI (reference sequence). J was trimmed by 4 bases and V by 2 bases; bases with no gene match: 3. The CDR3 has 14 residues. In nucleotides, the CDR3 is TGTGCCAGCAGTTACGGACAGGGGAGATACGAGCAGTACTTC. It translates to CASSYGQGRYEQYF.

The chain is built from TRBV19 and TRBJ1-3; D not certain. The ends were cut back, 6 bases at V and 0 bases at J, with 9 bases in the middle. Per the germline V gene, CDR1 is LNHDA and CDR2 is SQIVND (reference sequence). CDR3 length: 14 residues. In DNA form, the CDR3 reads TGTGCCAGTAGCCCGGGCTTCTCTGGAAACACCATATATTTT. Its translation is CASSPGFSGNTIYF.

The CDR3 bases are TGTGCCATCAGTGACCGGGGGCGCGACTATGGCTACACCTTC. Encoded protein: CAISDRGRDYGYTF. The rearrangement joins TRBV10-3 to TRBJ1-2, with D perhaps matching TRBD1 (6 bases). Deletions cut 3 bases from V and 3 bases from J, with 11 bases between. Per germline, CDR1 ENHRY and CDR2 SYGVKD. The CDR3 runs to 14 residues.

This rearrangement joins TRBV11-2 to TRBJ1-2; D is perhaps TRBD1 (6 bases). The CDR3 length is 13 residues. Trimming cost V 6 bases and J 4 bases, with 12 bases left between them. From germline, CDR1 is SGHAT and CDR2 FQNNGV. The chain's CDR3 is CASSHGGLYGYTF. Here the CDR3 DNA reads TGTGCCAGCAGTCACGGGGGGCTCTATGGCTACACCTTC.

This sequence joins TRBV7-9 and TRBJ1-2, with a possible D match to TRBD1 (5 bases). Germline V gives CDR1 SEHNR, CDR2 FQNEAQ (reference sequence). The CDR3 runs 16 residues. With 5 bases removed from V and 0 bases from J, the gap between germline ends came to 16 bases. CDR3 sequence reads: CASSIQDDSTNYGYTF. CDR3 DNA: TGTGCCAGCAGCATACAAGATGACAGTACTAACTATGGCTACACCTTC.

This chain joins TRBV13 and TRBJ2-3; D ambiguous. V dropped 0 bases and J dropped 4 bases, with 2 bases sitting between them. Germline-derived CDR1 and CDR2 are PRHDT and FYEKMQ (reference sequence). The CDR3 sequence is 12 residues long. In nucleotides, the CDR3 is TGTGCCAGCAGCTTAGGAGCAGATACGCAGTATTTT. Protein product: CASSLGADTQYF.

The chain recombines TRBV5-1 with TRBJ2-7, with 9 positions matching TRBD2. Trimming removed 4 bases from V and 2 bases from J; junction bases left unmatched: 4. CDR3 size: 14 residues. Germline assignment: CDR1 SGHRS and CDR2 YFSETQ. Written as DNA, the CDR3 is TGCGCCAGCAGCCCTAGCGGGATAACCTACGAGCAGTACTTC. It translates to CASSPSGITYEQYF.

The rearrangement joins TRBV15 to TRBJ2-7; D unclear. V dropped 3 bases and J dropped 2 bases, with 8 bases sitting between them. In germline, CDR1 is LNHNV, CDR2 YYDKDF (reference sequence). The CDR3 runs 13 residues. The CDR3 here is CATSRGLAYEQYF. CDR3 nucleotides: TGTGCCACCAGCAGGGGCCTTGCCTACGAGCAGTACTTC.

This clone was seen only a few times. This chain links TRBV6-6 with TRBJ2-7; TRBD2 matches at 8 bases. The germline CDR1 and CDR2 sequences are MNHNY and SVGAGI (reference sequence). J lost 6 bases, V lost 6 bases, and 16 bases had no gene match. CDR3 length: 16 amino acids. CDR3 nucleotides: TGTGCCAGCAGCCCCGGGGGGGACATTAATGGCGTCGAGCAGTACTTC. Protein: CASSPGGDINGVEQYF.

This clone was found a few times. The V gene is TRBV5-4, the J gene TRBJ2-4; D is unresolved. Trimming shortened V by 0 bases and J by 8 bases, and 12 bases separated the two germline ends. The germline CDR1 and CDR2 sequences are SGHNT and YYREEE (reference sequence). CDR3 size: 14 residues. The CDR3 is CASSLDRRRDIQYF. In nucleotides, the CDR3 is TGTGCCAGCAGCTTGGATCGCAGAAGGGACATTCAGTACTTC. The entire variable domain, with the rest obtained from reference TRBV5-4 and TRBJ2-4, is as follows: ETGVTQSPTHLIKTRGQQVTLRCSSQSGHNTVSWYQQALGQGPQFIFQYYREEENGRGNFPPRFSGLQFPNYSSELNVNALELDDSALYLCASSLDRRRDIQYFGAGTRLSVL.

The gene calls are TRBV9 and TRBJ1-1; D call uncertain. Trimming removed 2 bases at V and 8 bases at J, with 13 bases between. The CDR3 extends over 13 amino acids. The germline V gene has CDR1 SGDLS and CDR2 YYNGEE. The CDR3 protein is CASSVGLEVEAFF. The CDR3 DNA is TGTGCCAGCAGCGTTGGGTTGGAGGTGGAAGCTTTCTTT.

The V and J genes are TRBV5-4 and TRBJ2-7; a possible D gene is TRBD2 (7 bases). The germline V gene has CDR1 SGHNT and CDR2 YYREEE (reference sequence). This CDR3 is 15 amino acids long. The V and J ends lost 4 bases and 5 bases respectively, with 19 bases between them. This CDR3 is CASSQGMRGGDEQYF. DNA for the CDR3: TGTGCCAGCAGCCAAGGGATGAGGGGGGGCGACGAGCAGTACTTC.